This T cell receptor beta chain appears in the sequencing data of a study of a mutant IDH1 vaccine in newly diagnosed glioma. Study details: There were roughly 62% males and around 38% females among treated patients, whose mean age was about 40 years. Standard pretreatment was either radiotherapy, temozolomide, or, for most, radiochemotherapy with temozolomide.

Details on this clone: The antigen is undetermined.

Data came from immunoSEQ multiplex PCR; TCRdb stores just in-frame clones and leaves some out. The sample has about 54,000 clones; over 80% are singletons. Time point indicated: week 23, last vaccination. Each dose delivered 300 ug of mutant IDH1 20-mer peptide subcutaneously with imiquimod. Germline V gives CDR1 SGHDN, CDR2 FVKESK. Trimming stripped 3 bases from V and 3 bases from J, with 12 bases between. The CDR3 has 14 amino acids. Points from the study as a whole: Across multiple MHC alleles, roughly 93% of patients had vaccine-induced responses.

The V gene is TRBV14, the J gene TRBJ2-7, with a weak D call TRBD2 (6 bases). This clonotype originated in a middle-aged man with glioma. Sequenced here: PBMCs, sampled from a glioma patient whose treatment included an IDH1 peptide vaccine. CDR3 in amino acids: CASSHWTTDYEQYF. The CDR3 nucleotides read TGTGCCAGCAGCCACTGGACTACCGACTACGAGCAGTACTTC.